This T cell receptor (beta chain) derives from a study of T-cell memory formation after mild COVID-19. This clonotype was seen a handful of times. TCRdb re-derived calls from the 5' RACE reads in MiXCR, one entry per CDR3 protein. This sample has about 200,000 distinct CDR3 sequences, with 9.5% found just once. Trimming pared 4 bases from V and 0 bases from J, leaving 7 bases between. The CDR3 covers 14 residues. The germline gives CDR1 SGHRS, CDR2 YFSETQ. This receptor was taken from a man aged 18 to 35 who had mild COVID-19 (a few samples of this study predate the infection). Cell type and time point are not known. V is TRBV5-1 and J is TRBJ1-4; unclear D gene. The material sequenced was PBMCs or a T cell subset sorted from them (not recorded which). CDR3 nucleotides: TGCGCCAGCAGCGGATCGGCAACTAATGAAAAACTGTTTTTT. It translates to CASSGSATNEKLFF.